These T cell receptor beta chains were read from a single sample in a study of early T cells in non-severe SARS-CoV-2 infection. TCRdb ran MiXCR on the 5' RACE reads and lists one entry per CDR3 protein. This table holds 50,000 to 75,000 distinct CDR3 sequences, 8% to 9% found once. The sequencing used whole blood, collected at baseline. The receptors here all came from an adult who was a healthcare worker with PCR-confirmed SARS-CoV-2 infection or an uninfected control (not recorded which). Both conserved end residues are part of each CDR3. D genes are given only for firm matches. Expanded clones get a size class; other rows say once, few or many, or leave the size out.

clone_size | j_call | v_call | d_call | cdr3_aa | cdr3_nt
few | TRBJ2-1 | TRBV10-3 | TRBD2 | CAISESGGRAQNEQFF | TGTGCCATCAGTGAGTCCGGCGGGAGGGCCCAGAACGAGCAGTTCTTC
many | TRBJ2-7 | TRBV7-8 | - | CASSQNREQIYEQYF | TGTGCCAGCAGCCAAAACCGGGAACAGATATACGAGCAGTACTTC
- | TRBJ2-7 | TRBV11-2 | - | CASSHSGGRNYEQYF | TGTGCCAGCAGCCACTCCGGGGGCCGGAACTACGAGCAGTACTTC
many | TRBJ2-1 | TRBV10-3 | TRBD2 | CAISKLAGDYNEQFF | TGTGCCATCAGTAAACTAGCGGGAGACTACAATGAGCAGTTCTTC
many | TRBJ2-5 | TRBV24-1 | - | CATSAKGLCPF | TGTGCCACCAGTGCCAAGGGACTCTGTCCCTTC
many | TRBJ2-1 | TRBV19 | TRBD2 | CASSISSGSFNEQFF | TGTGCCAGTAGTATCTCTAGCGGGAGTTTCAATGAGCAGTTCTTC
- | TRBJ1-4 | TRBV5-1 | - | CASSSEQNEKLFF | TGCGCCAGCAGCTCGGAACAGAACGAAAAACTGTTTTTT
many | TRBJ2-3 | TRBV5-4 | - | CASNPGAGADTQYF | TGTGCCAGCAACCCCGGTGCCGGCGCAGATACGCAGTATTTT
- | TRBJ2-1 | TRBV7-9 | TRBD2 | CASSLGSSGSRNEQFF | TGTGCCAGCAGCTTAGGGAGTAGCGGGAGTAGGAATGAGCAGTTCTTC
- | TRBJ1-6 | TRBV7-8 | TRBD1 | CASSFGGTGIGSPLHF | TGTGCCAGCAGCTTTGGGGGGACAGGCATCGGGTCACCCCTCCACTTT
- | TRBJ2-7 | TRBV6-1 | - | CASSMPTGRVPPMAYEQYF | TGTGCCAGCAGTATGCCCACAGGTCGAGTTCCTCCGATGGCCTACGAGCAGTACTTC
many | TRBJ2-2 | TRBV13 | - | CASGNGERVLVGELFF | TGTGCCAGCGGCAACGGAGAGCGCGTTCTCGTCGGGGAGCTGTTTTTT
many | TRBJ2-1 | TRBV10-3 | - | CAITPEPSSYNEQFF | TGTGCCATCACCCCAGAGCCCAGCTCCTACAATGAGCAGTTCTTC
- | TRBJ2-2 | TRBV12-3/TRBV12-4 | TRBD2 | CASSLVAGGTNTGELFF | TGTGCCAGCAGTTTAGTAGCGGGAGGAACGAACACCGGGGAGCTGTTTTTT
- | TRBJ2-2 | TRBV29-1 | - | CSARTGGAGELFF | TGCAGCGCACGGACAGGAGGGGCCGGGGAGCTGTTTTTT
few | TRBJ1-2 | TRBV4-1 | - | CASSQDGGRGYTF | TGCGCCAGCAGCCAAGACGGGGGACGAGGCTACACCTTC
few | TRBJ1-1 | TRBV6-6 | TRBD1 | CASLDSPGQGRGTEAFF | TGTGCCAGCCTCGACTCCCCCGGACAGGGAAGAGGAACTGAAGCTTTCTTT
many | TRBJ1-2 | TRBV6-6 | TRBD1 | CASSQTKTGASYGYTF | TGTGCCAGCAGTCAGACTAAGACAGGGGCCTCATATGGCTACACCTTC
many | TRBJ2-1 | TRBV29-1 | TRBD2 | CSVLLAGAYNEQFF | TGCAGCGTCCTCCTAGCGGGAGCCTACAATGAGCAGTTCTTC
many | TRBJ2-4 | TRBV4-3 | - | CASSQDWDPGNIQYF | TGCGCCAGCAGCCAAGATTGGGACCCGGGCAACATTCAGTACTTC
few | TRBJ1-1 | TRBV20-1 | - | CSARRGGANTEAFF | TGCAGTGCTCGGCGGGGCGGAGCTAACACTGAAGCTTTCTTT
- | TRBJ2-1 | TRBV3-1 | - | CASSQRGGGWGNEQFF | TGTGCCAGCAGCCAACGTGGGGGCGGCTGGGGCAATGAGCAGTTCTTC
few | TRBJ2-2 | TRBV19 | TRBD1 | CASSIRQGSGELFF | TGTGCCAGTAGTATACGACAGGGATCCGGGGAGCTGTTTTTT
- | TRBJ2-3 | TRBV7-2 | - | CASSPLTGTDTQYF | TGTGCCAGCAGCCCACTCACGGGCACAGATACGCAGTATTTT
many | TRBJ2-3 | TRBV7-9 | - | CATQWGLSTDTQYF | TGTGCCACCCAGTGGGGATTAAGCACAGATACGCAGTATTTT
few | TRBJ2-5 | TRBV5-1 | TRBD1 | CASRKSGDRGETQYF | TGCGCCAGCAGGAAGAGTGGGGACAGGGGTGAGACCCAGTACTTC
few | TRBJ1-2 | TRBV12-3/TRBV12-4 | - | CASSTGTALFGYTF | TGTGCCAGCAGCACCGGGACGGCGCTCTTTGGCTACACCTTC
few | TRBJ2-2 | TRBV3-1 | TRBD2 | CASSHRAGGLTGELFF | TGTGCCAGCAGCCACCGAGCGGGAGGGCTCACCGGGGAGCTGTTTTTT
few | TRBJ2-7 | TRBV11-2 | - | CASSAPMGEQYF | TGTGCCAGCAGCGCGCCGATGGGGGAGCAGTACTTC
many | TRBJ2-6 | TRBV7-2 | - | CASSLGGGSSGANVLTF | TGTGCCAGCAGCTTAGGTGGGGGCAGCTCTGGGGCCAACGTCCTGACTTTC
many | TRBJ2-6 | TRBV6-5 | TRBD1 | CASSPSTGVGSGANVLTF | TGTGCCAGCAGCCCCTCGACAGGGGTCGGCTCTGGGGCCAACGTCCTGACTTTC
few | TRBJ2-2 | TRBV4-2 | TRBD2 | CATRGGINTGELFF | TGTGCCACAAGGGGAGGGATTAACACCGGGGAGCTGTTTTTT
few | TRBJ1-1 | TRBV5-1 | - | CASSANTEAFF | TGCGCCAGCAGTGCGAACACTGAAGCTTTCTTT
- | TRBJ2-1 | TRBV5-1 | TRBD2 | CASSRTSGSSYNEQFF | TGCGCCAGCAGCAGGACTAGCGGGAGCTCCTACAATGAGCAGTTCTTC
- | TRBJ2-7 | TRBV9 | TRBD2 | CASSVGSGRAYEQYF | TGTGCCAGCAGCGTAGGTAGCGGGAGAGCATACGAGCAGTACTTC
few | TRBJ1-5 | TRBV2 | TRBD1 | CASSEAGQWLGQPQHF | TGTGCCAGCAGTGAAGCGGGACAGTGGTTAGGGCAGCCCCAGCATTTT
- | TRBJ2-5 | TRBV10-2 | TRBD2 | CASRTSWETQYF | TGCGCCAGCAGGACTAGCTGGGAGACCCAGTACTTC
- | TRBJ2-1 | TRBV11-3 | - | CASSLEPAGGYNEQFF | TGTGCCAGCAGCTTAGAGCCAGCGGGTGGATACAATGAGCAGTTCTTC
- | TRBJ2-7 | TRBV9 | TRBD1 | CASSVGGQSYEQYF | TGTGCCAGCAGCGTAGGGGGACAGTCCTACGAGCAGTACTTC
many | TRBJ1-1 | TRBV10-2 | - | CASRYQGRTEAFF | TGCGCCAGCAGGTACCAGGGTAGAACTGAAGCTTTCTTT
- | TRBJ2-1 | TRBV20-1 | TRBD2 | CSARDRELAGAEQFF | TGCAGTGCTAGAGATCGCGAGCTAGCGGGAGCAGAGCAGTTCTTC
- | TRBJ1-6 | TRBV5-4 | - | CASSQTRGDSPLHF | TGTGCCAGCAGCCAAACTCGGGGGGATTCACCCCTCCACTTT
many | TRBJ2-7 | TRBV19 | TRBD1 | CASSRDSLYEQYF | TGTGCCAGTAGTAGGGACAGCCTCTACGAGCAGTACTTC
- | TRBJ2-3 | TRBV5-6 | TRBD1 | CASSLGIQGEADTQYF | TGTGCCAGCAGCTTGGGAATCCAGGGGGAAGCAGATACGCAGTATTTT